These 21 T cell receptor beta chains were all obtained from the same sample, sequenced in a study of T cell changes during pregnancy in multiple sclerosis. Here immunoSEQ multiplex PCR was the method, and the copy in TCRdb shows in-frame clones only, minus some. Of around 33,000 clones in the sample, around 90% were seen once. Material: CD4+ T cells from peripheral blood mononuclear cells, obtained in the third trimester of pregnancy. These TCRs come from a female donor in good health, enrolled as a control in a pregnancy study.

This sequence joins TRBV5-1 and TRBJ1-1, with TRBD1 matching over 8 bases. The CDR3 loop spans 13 amino acids. CDR1 SGHRS and CDR2 YFSETQ come from the germline V gene. V lost 5 bases, J lost 3 bases, and 3 bases stayed unmatched. Here the CDR3 reads CASRTQGDTEAFF. DNA of the CDR3: TGCGCCAGCAGGACACAGGGGGACACTGAAGCTTTCTTT.

The V call is TRBV6-6, the J call TRBJ2-4; D not resolved. The CDR3 has 16 residues. V was clipped by 4 bases and J by 0 bases, with 13 bases between them. CDR1 and CDR2 (germline): MNHNY, SVGAGI (reference sequence). The CDR3 DNA is TGTGCCAGCAGTTCCACGACTTTTATAGCCAAAAACATTCAGTACTTC. It codes for CASSSTTFIAKNIQYF.

This chain joins TRBV2 and TRBJ2-3, with D possibly TRBD1 on 5 matching bases. From germline, CDR1 is SNHLY and CDR2 FYNNEI. V was trimmed by 9 bases and J by 1 base, leaving 11 bases between them. The CDR3 spans 13 residues. The CDR3 DNA is TGTGCCAGGGGGCCCGCCGGCACAGATACGCAGTATTTT. Translated, it gives CARGPAGTDTQYF.

This chain links TRBV6-6 with TRBJ1-2; TRBD1 is a possible D gene (5 bases). Trimming removed 6 bases from V and 5 bases from J, with 16 bases in between. Germline CDR1 is MNHNY and CDR2 is SVGAGI (reference sequence). This CDR3 comprises 14 residues. CDR3 loop: CASRTVGGTYGYTF. The CDR3 DNA follows: TGTGCCAGCAGGACCGTGGGGGGGACTTATGGCTACACCTTC.

This chain links TRBV5-1 with TRBJ1-3, with a tentative D call TRBD1 (5 bases). V was trimmed by 0 bases and J by 0 bases, leaving 16 bases between them. Germline CDR1 reads SGHRS; CDR2 reads YFSETQ. This CDR3 has 18 amino acids. The CDR3 nucleotides read TGCGCCAGCAGCTTGGAAGGGGTATGGTCGTCCTCTGGAAACACCATATATTTT. Translating gives CASSLEGVWSSSGNTIYF.

The V gene is TRBV5-1, the J gene TRBJ1-2; tentative D call: TRBD1 (6 bases). Deletions cut 0 bases from V and 4 bases from J, with 10 bases between. Germline V gene sequence: CDR1 SGHRS, CDR2 YFSETQ. The CDR3 loop spans 14 amino acids. The CDR3 reads CASSLETGIYGYTF. The CDR3 DNA reads TGCGCCAGCAGCTTGGAGACAGGAATCTATGGCTACACCTTC.

A single count supports this clone. The CDR3 is CASSLGFTDTQYF. Written as DNA, the CDR3 is TGTGCCAGCAGCTTGGGCTTCACAGATACGCAGTATTTT. The rearrangement uses TRBV7-7 and TRBJ2-3, with unresolved D. Germline CDR1 is SSHAT and CDR2 is FNYEAQ (reference sequence). Trimming cost V 3 bases and J 2 bases, with 6 bases left between them. The CDR3 runs to 13 residues.

The chain links TRBV20-1 to TRBJ2-5, with unresolved D. This CDR3 is built from 9 residues. The germline CDR1 and CDR2 sequences are DFQATT and SNEGSKA (reference sequence). V was pared by 8 bases and J by 7 bases, with 8 bases between. For the CDR3, the DNA is TGCAGTTCTACGGGGACCCAGTACTTC. Its translation: CSSTGTQYF.

The chain links TRBV5-1 to TRBJ2-7; 7 bases align to TRBD1. The CDR3 has 13 residues. V trimming: 7 bases; J trimming: 1 base; junction bases outside the gene matches: 5. Germline assignment: CDR1 SGHRS and CDR2 YFSETQ. CDR3 sequence reads: CASDRELSYEQYF. For the CDR3, the DNA is TGCGCCAGCGACAGGGAACTATCCTACGAGCAGTACTTC.

V usage is TRBV27 and J usage is TRBJ1-2; 11 bases align to TRBD1. The germline CDR1 and CDR2 sequences are MNHEY and SMNVEV (reference sequence). This CDR3 is 15 amino acids long. The V gene end was trimmed by 2 bases and the J gene end by 7 bases; junction bases not matched to a gene: 6. CDR3 protein: CASSLAGQGVSGYTF. In DNA form, the CDR3 reads TGTGCCAGCAGTTTAGCGGGACAGGGGGTTTCTGGCTACACCTTC.

CDR3 sequence (DNA): TGTGCCAGCTCGGGACTAGCGTACGAGCAGTACTTC. This translates into CASSGLAYEQYF. J is TRBJ2-7 and V is TRBV19; 10 bases map to TRBD2. V gave up 9 bases and J gave up 4 bases; unmatched junction bases: 3. This CDR3 comprises 12 residues. Germline-derived CDR1 and CDR2 are LNHDA and SQIVND (reference sequence).

This sequence joins TRBV2 and TRBJ2-2; 7 nucleotides agree with TRBD2. CDR1 is SNHLY and CDR2 is FYNNEI in the germline V gene. The CDR3 runs 16 residues. Trimming removed 4 bases from V and 4 bases from J; junction bases left unmatched: 9. The CDR3 loop reads CASSAYLADPTGELFF. The DNA for the CDR3 is TGTGCCAGCAGTGCTTATCTAGCGGACCCCACCGGGGAGCTGTTTTTT.

Regarding this clone: Germline and junction disagree at one end, which may indicate a read error. The chain uses TRBV2 and TRBJ2-7; TRBD1 agrees at 9 bases. The CDR3 has 13 residues. Germline CDR1 SNHLY, CDR2 FYNNEI. In nucleotides, the CDR3 is TGTGCCAGCAGTGAAAGGGGACAGGGTTTGTTGTGCTTC. Its translation: CASSERGQGLLCF.

This clone was recorded once. V usage is TRBV15 and J usage is TRBJ2-1, with a possible D match to TRBD1 (6 bases). The V end was cut by 0 bases, the J end by 8 bases, with 11 bases between. CDR1 and CDR2 (germline): LNHNV, YYDKDF (reference sequence). The CDR3 is 14 amino acids. Here the CDR3 reads CATSRDGSGDEQFF. The CDR3 DNA sequence: TGTGCCACCAGCAGAGATGGGTCAGGGGATGAGCAGTTCTTC. The full variable domain, its missing parts supplied by reference TRBV15 and TRBJ2-1, is DAMVIQNPRYQVTQFGKPVTLSCSQTLNHNVMYWYQQKSSQAPKLLFHYYDKDFNNEADTPDNFQSRRPNTSFCFLDIRSPGLGDTAMYLCATSRDGSGDEQFFGPGTRLTVL.

The rearrangement joins TRBV6-5 to TRBJ2-1; the match to TRBD2 covers 8 bases. This CDR3 has 15 residues. After removal of 0 bases from V and 5 bases from J, the junction contained 3 bases not matched to a gene. Per the germline V gene, CDR1 is MNHEY and CDR2 is SVGAGI. The CDR3 region is CASSYSGTSHNEQFF. As DNA, the CDR3 is TGTGCCAGCAGTTACTCGGGGACTAGTCACAATGAGCAGTTCTTC.

The CDR3 loop is CASSSQLAGGTDTQYF. The CDR3 DNA reads as TGTGCCAGCAGCTCCCAACTAGCGGGGGGGACAGATACGCAGTATTTT. The chain joins TRBV5-4 to TRBJ2-3, with 13 positions matching TRBD2. CDR3 length equals 16 residues. Germline values: CDR1 SGHNT, CDR2 YYREEE (reference sequence). V lost 3 bases, J lost 3 bases, and 4 bases stayed unmatched.

The V and J genes are TRBV18 and TRBJ2-5; D uncertain. In germline, CDR1 is KGHSH, CDR2 LQKENI. Trimming took off 6 bases at V and 4 bases at J, with 6 bases between the two ends. The CDR3 covers 11 residues. The CDR3 spells CASSPGETQYF. The CDR3 DNA follows: TGTGCCAGCTCCCCGGGAGAGACCCAGTACTTC.

This clone has only one observation. The chain uses TRBV7-2 and TRBJ2-1, with 7 bases that match TRBD2. This CDR3 contains 13 residues. V lost 1 base and J lost 7; bases outside the gene matches: 1. In germline, CDR1 is SGHTA, CDR2 FQGNSA. The CDR3 sequence: CASSLGGGNEQFF. The DNA for the CDR3 is TGTGCCAGCAGCTTAGGGGGGGGAAATGAGCAGTTCTTC.

This chain uses TRBV11-3 with TRBJ2-3; 11 bases agree with TRBD2. CDR1 and CDR2 from the germline V gene are SGHNT and YENEEA. The CDR3 contains 17 residues. V was clipped by 0 bases and J by 2 bases; unmatched bases: 4. This CDR3 is CASSLDASGGSTDTQYF. The CDR3 region has the DNA TGTGCCAGCAGCTTAGATGCTAGCGGGGGGTCCACAGATACGCAGTATTTT.

This clone was counted a few times. V is TRBV19 and J is TRBJ2-2, with a weak D call TRBD1 (5 bases). CDR1 is LNHDA and CDR2 is SQIVND in the germline V gene (reference sequence). Between the trimmed V and J ends, which lost 7 bases and 3 bases, there was a span of 12 bases. The CDR3 totals 14 residues. The CDR3 bases are TGTGCCAGTACCCAGGGCCCTGACACCGGGGAGCTGTTTTTT. Protein product: CASTQGPDTGELFF.

The gene calls are TRBV30 and TRBJ1-1; a possible D gene is TRBD1 (6 bases). Trimming took off 8 bases at V and 11 bases at J, with 30 bases between the two ends. Germline assignment: CDR1 GTSNPN and CDR2 SVGIG (reference sequence). The CDR3 covers 15 residues. CDR3 bases: TGTGCCCAAGGGGCCGGGGGGGCGCTTTGGGCGGAGGCTTTCTTT. Translation: CAQGAGGALWAEAFF.